This T cell receptor (beta chain) was recovered during a study of CD8 T cells in ankylosing spondylitis. Study-level results: Blood from ankylosing spondylitis patients appeared to carry a characteristic roughly eight-variant TCR beta motif. Disease-linked clones were reportedly significantly enriched in matched ankylosing spondylitis synovial fluid.

MiXCR, run by TCRdb on the 5' RACE reads, gives a single entry per CDR3 protein. The sample consists of 100,000 or so distinct CDR3 sequences, around 8.5% of them appearing once. In regard to this clonotype: The antigen remains unidentified.

Trimming left V 5 bases short and J 0 bases short, with 14 bases between. The CDR3 contains 16 residues. The rearrangement links TRBV12-3 or TRBV12-4 to TRBJ2-1; D remains ambiguous. The sequence came from a male donor with ankylosing spondylitis. The material sequenced was blood, either unsorted or a sorted T cell fraction (not recorded which). CDR3 region: CASSPVPPSSYNEQFF. The CDR3 DNA reads TGTGCCAGCAGTCCAGTACCACCCAGCTCCTACAATGAGCAGTTCTTC.